The T cell receptor (beta chain) under discussion was sequenced for a study of shared clonotypes between healthy human individuals. Background on the study: Sampling drew on donors who were two women and a few men aged 18 to 49. Study observations and caveats: It was the non-shared clonotypes that had lower generation probabilities than clonotypes shared by all four donors. Naive subsets usually exceeded memory subsets in estimated richness.

Germline V gene data show CDR1 as LNHNV and CDR2 as YYDKDF (reference sequence). The CDR3 contains 17 residues. J lost 8 bases, V lost 0 bases, and 14 bases had no gene match. Naive-designated CD8 cells lacked CD45RO, were positively enriched for CCR7, and omitted terminally differentiated effector memory CD45RA+ cells. To note about this clone: Antigen specificity is unknown.

For each subset, genomic DNA was distributed in equal portions over several immunoSEQ plates. TCRdb's table, derived via immunoSEQ multiplex PCR, lists solely in-frame clones and lacks some. The sample consists of about 2.2 million clones, around 95% of them appearing once. Sequencing used naive CD8+ T cells from PBMCs. The rearrangement links TRBV15 to TRBJ1-2, with TRBD1 identical over 8 bases. The TCR was taken from a man in his late teens or twenties in good health. Some clones in this sample may be carry-over from other donors' samples. The CDR3 spells CATSREGQASGMDGYTF. DNA of the CDR3: TGTGCCACCAGCAGAGAGGGACAGGCCTCTGGGATGGACGGCTACACCTTC.